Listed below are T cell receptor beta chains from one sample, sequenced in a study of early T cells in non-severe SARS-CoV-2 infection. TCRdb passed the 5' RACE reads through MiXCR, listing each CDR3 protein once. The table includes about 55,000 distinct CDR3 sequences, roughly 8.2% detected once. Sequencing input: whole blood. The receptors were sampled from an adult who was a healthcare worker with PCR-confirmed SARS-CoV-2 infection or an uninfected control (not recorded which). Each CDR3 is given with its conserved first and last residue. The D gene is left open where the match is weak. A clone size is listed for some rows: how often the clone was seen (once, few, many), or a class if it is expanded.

CDR3 protein: CASSLAFELNTEAFF
CDR3 DNA: TGCGCCAGCAGCTTGGCTTTCGAATTGAACACTGAAGCTTTCTTT
clone size: few
D gene: .
V gene: TRBV5-1
J gene: TRBJ1-1

CDR3 protein: CANQTWEEKLFF
CDR3 DNA: TGTGCCAACCAGACATGGGAGGAAAAACTGTTTTTT
clone size: .
D gene: .
V gene: TRBV3-1
J gene: TRBJ1-4

CDR3 protein: CSVAGTTNNYGYTF
CDR3 DNA: TGCAGCGTCGCGGGGACAACTAATAACTATGGCTACACCTTC
clone size: many
D gene: .
V gene: TRBV29-1
J gene: TRBJ1-2

CDR3 protein: CASSDPGQGGTEAFF
CDR3 DNA: TGTGCCAGCAGTGATCCAGGACAGGGCGGCACTGAAGCTTTCTTT
clone size: .
D gene: TRBD1
V gene: TRBV25-1
J gene: TRBJ1-1

CDR3 protein: CAISGPVNNEQFF
CDR3 DNA: TGTGCCATCAGTGGACCGGTTAACAATGAGCAGTTCTTC
clone size: many
D gene: .
V gene: TRBV10-3
J gene: TRBJ2-1

CDR3 protein: CASLLTVGLVVTEQFF
CDR3 DNA: TGTGCCAGCCTATTGACCGTCGGGCTAGTCGTCACTGAGCAGTTCTTC
clone size: .
D gene: .
V gene: TRBV6-1
J gene: TRBJ2-1

CDR3 protein: CASSSGTGKSPLHF
CDR3 DNA: TGTGCCAGCAGCTCAGGCACGGGCAAATCACCCCTCCACTTT
clone size: many
D gene: .
V gene: TRBV11-2
J gene: TRBJ1-6

CDR3 protein: CASSPRGGLHEQFF
CDR3 DNA: TGTGCCAGCTCACCTCGTGGAGGTTTGCATGAGCAGTTCTTC
clone size: .
D gene: .
V gene: TRBV18
J gene: TRBJ2-1

CDR3 protein: CASSSGRNTEAFF
CDR3 DNA: TGTGCCAGCAGTTCCGGACGGAACACTGAAGCTTTCTTT
clone size: few
D gene: .
V gene: TRBV6-6
J gene: TRBJ1-1

CDR3 protein: CASSRGESTDTQYF
CDR3 DNA: TGTGCCAGCAGTAGGGGGGAGAGCACAGATACGCAGTATTTT
clone size: few
D gene: .
V gene: TRBV3-1
J gene: TRBJ2-3

CDR3 protein: CASSESSLSFYERQYF
CDR3 DNA: TGTGCCAGCAGTGAAAGTTCCCTTAGTTTCTACGAGCGGCAGTACTTC
clone size: .
D gene: .
V gene: TRBV6-1
J gene: TRBJ2-7

CDR3 protein: CASSFRGNEQFF
CDR3 DNA: TGCGCCAGCAGCTTTCGGGGGAATGAGCAGTTCTTC
clone size: .
D gene: .
V gene: TRBV5-1
J gene: TRBJ2-1

CDR3 protein: CASSPPASFTVELFF
CDR3 DNA: TGTGCCAGCTCACCACCGGCATCTTTCACCGTGGAGCTGTTTTTT
clone size: .
D gene: .
V gene: TRBV18
J gene: TRBJ2-2

CDR3 protein: CSARGRLAGGHWTGELFF
CDR3 DNA: TGCAGTGCTAGAGGGAGACTAGCGGGGGGGCACTGGACCGGGGAGCTGTTTTTT
clone size: few
D gene: TRBD2
V gene: TRBV20-1
J gene: TRBJ2-2

CDR3 protein: CSAFKGNTIYF
CDR3 DNA: TGCAGTGCTTTCAAAGGAAACACCATATATTTT
clone size: once
D gene: .
V gene: TRBV20-1
J gene: TRBJ1-3

CDR3 protein: CASSPDRGGGTDTQYF
CDR3 DNA: TGCGCCAGCAGCCCGGACAGGGGAGGAGGCACAGATACGCAGTATTTT
clone size: few
D gene: TRBD1
V gene: TRBV5-1
J gene: TRBJ2-3

CDR3 protein: CASSPNGRYNEQFF
CDR3 DNA: TGTGCCAGCTCACCCAACGGGAGGTACAATGAGCAGTTCTTC
clone size: .
D gene: TRBD2
V gene: TRBV18
J gene: TRBJ2-1

CDR3 protein: CASCLGTTHNEQFF
CDR3 DNA: TGCGCCAGCTGCCTCGGGACTACCCACAATGAGCAGTTCTTC
clone size: few
D gene: TRBD2
V gene: TRBV10-2
J gene: TRBJ2-1

CDR3 protein: CASSQAAESSGKQYF
CDR3 DNA: TGTGCCAGCAGCCAAGCAGCGGAGTCCTCAGGCAAGCAGTACTTC
clone size: .
D gene: .
V gene: TRBV4-2
J gene: TRBJ2-7

CDR3 protein: CASSLTSGGPTGELFF
CDR3 DNA: TGTGCCAGCAGCTTAACTAGCGGGGGCCCGACCGGGGAGCTGTTTTTT
clone size: .
D gene: TRBD2
V gene: TRBV7-8
J gene: TRBJ2-2

CDR3 protein: CASSQSRSSYNSPLHF
CDR3 DNA: TGTGCCAGCAGCCAGTCCCGGAGCTCCTATAATTCACCCCTCCACTTT
clone size: few
D gene: .
V gene: TRBV3-1
J gene: TRBJ1-6

CDR3 protein: CASSQMSGGTDTQYF
CDR3 DNA: TGCGCCAGCAGCCAAATGAGCGGGGGCACAGATACGCAGTATTTT
clone size: .
D gene: TRBD2
V gene: TRBV4-1
J gene: TRBJ2-3

CDR3 protein: CASRQGLAGTYNEQFF
CDR3 DNA: TGTGCCAGCAGACAAGGACTAGCGGGGACCTACAATGAGCAGTTCTTC
clone size: many
D gene: TRBD2
V gene: TRBV6-1
J gene: TRBJ2-1

CDR3 protein: CASSESVVLQETQYF
CDR3 DNA: TGTGCCAGCAGTGAATCTGTGGTACTCCAAGAGACCCAGTACTTC
clone size: .
D gene: .
V gene: TRBV6-1
J gene: TRBJ2-5

CDR3 protein: CASSPRAGELFF
CDR3 DNA: TGTGCCAGCAGTCCCCGGGCCGGGGAGCTGTTTTTT
clone size: few
D gene: .
V gene: TRBV28
J gene: TRBJ2-2

CDR3 protein: CASSQPPHEQYF
CDR3 DNA: TGTGCCAGCAGTCAACCCCCCCACGAGCAGTACTTC
clone size: .
D gene: .
V gene: TRBV6-1
J gene: TRBJ2-7

CDR3 protein: CASSVAGLGTEAFF
CDR3 DNA: TGTGCCAGCAGCGTAGCGGGGTTGGGCACTGAAGCTTTCTTT
clone size: few
D gene: .
V gene: TRBV9
J gene: TRBJ1-1

CDR3 protein: CASSLEVGTQYF
CDR3 DNA: TGTGCCAGCAGCTTAGAAGTGGGTACGCAGTATTTT
clone size: many
D gene: .
V gene: TRBV11-2
J gene: TRBJ2-3

CDR3 protein: CASMVQGKNQPQHF
CDR3 DNA: TGTGCCAGTATGGTACAGGGTAAGAATCAGCCCCAGCATTTT
clone size: few
D gene: .
V gene: TRBV19
J gene: TRBJ1-5

CDR3 protein: CASKVRLRDGGNTEAFF
CDR3 DNA: TGCGCCAGCAAGGTCCGCCTCCGGGACGGAGGGAACACTGAAGCTTTCTTT
clone size: .
D gene: .
V gene: TRBV5-1
J gene: TRBJ1-1

CDR3 protein: CASSRTSETQYF
CDR3 DNA: TGTGCCAGCAGTAGGACGTCAGAGACCCAGTACTTC
clone size: few
D gene: .
V gene: TRBV12-3/TRBV12-4
J gene: TRBJ2-5

CDR3 protein: CASSGGGSMNTEAFF
CDR3 DNA: TGTGCCAGCAGTGGGGGAGGGTCAATGAACACTGAAGCTTTCTTT
clone size: many
D gene: .
V gene: TRBV11-2
J gene: TRBJ1-1

CDR3 protein: CASSRQGPQPQHF
CDR3 DNA: TGTGCCAGCAGTAGGCAGGGCCCTCAGCCCCAGCATTTT
clone size: .
D gene: .
V gene: TRBV28
J gene: TRBJ1-5

CDR3 protein: CASSLREDTEAFF
CDR3 DNA: TGTGCCAGCAGTTTACGGGAGGATACTGAAGCTTTCTTT
clone size: few
D gene: .
V gene: TRBV27
J gene: TRBJ1-1

CDR3 protein: CASSYVREAGGSHF
CDR3 DNA: TGTGCCAGCAGTTACGTGAGGGAGGCGGGAGGTTCGCACTTC
clone size: many
D gene: TRBD2
V gene: TRBV6-6
J gene: TRBJ2-7

CDR3 protein: CASSLGGSSEQYF
CDR3 DNA: TGTGCCAGCAGCTTAGGGGGTAGTTCCGAGCAGTACTTC
clone size: many
D gene: .
V gene: TRBV7-8
J gene: TRBJ2-7

CDR3 protein: CASSLAGSREKLFF
CDR3 DNA: TGTGCCAGCAGTTTGGCAGGGTCACGTGAAAAACTGTTTTTT
clone size: many
D gene: .
V gene: TRBV28
J gene: TRBJ1-4

CDR3 protein: CASSYGGTGLQNIQYF
CDR3 DNA: TGTGCCAGCAGTTACGGGGGAACGGGACTACAGAACATTCAGTACTTC
clone size: .
D gene: TRBD2
V gene: TRBV6-6
J gene: TRBJ2-4

CDR3 protein: CASRVGRRRDSPLHF
CDR3 DNA: TGTGCCAGCAGGGTGGGACGTCGCCGGGATTCACCCCTCCACTTT
clone size: medium-sized
D gene: .
V gene: TRBV12-3/TRBV12-4
J gene: TRBJ1-6

CDR3 protein: CASSEGPEQYF
CDR3 DNA: TGTGCCAGCAGTGAGGGGCCCGAGCAGTACTTC
clone size: few
D gene: .
V gene: TRBV2
J gene: TRBJ2-7

CDR3 protein: CASTSSGGASYNEQFF
CDR3 DNA: TGTGCCAGCACCTCTAGCGGGGGCGCCTCCTACAATGAGCAGTTCTTC
clone size: .
D gene: TRBD2
V gene: TRBV7-9
J gene: TRBJ2-1

CDR3 protein: CASSLMSGVRYNEQFF
CDR3 DNA: TGTGCCAGCAGCTTAATGAGCGGGGTTAGGTACAATGAGCAGTTCTTC
clone size: many
D gene: TRBD2
V gene: TRBV7-8
J gene: TRBJ2-1

CDR3 protein: CASSYVTQETQYF
CDR3 DNA: TGCGCCAGCAGTTACGTTACCCAAGAGACCCAGTACTTC
clone size: many
D gene: .
V gene: TRBV4-1
J gene: TRBJ2-5

CDR3 protein: CASSELGGNTIYF
CDR3 DNA: TGTGCCAGCTCGGAGTTGGGGGGAAACACCATATATTTT
clone size: few
D gene: .
V gene: TRBV12-3/TRBV12-4
J gene: TRBJ1-3